This TCR beta chain emerged from a study of human T cells and chemical hapten exposure (dated by TCRdb to 2020 to 2023). The study in broad terms: For sensitization, 2% DPC in acetone was applied to a 2 cm by 2 cm area of upper inner arm skin. Patch testing on the upper back used Finn chambers containing 0.01% DPC, with scoring done after 6 days according to International Contact Dermatitis Research Group standards. Alopecia areata with under or over 50% scalp involvement, alopecia totalis and alopecia universalis were represented in the patient cohort, which was mostly female. This study followed changes in the peripheral blood TCR repertoire in vivo during primary and secondary sensitization of alopecia patients to the hapten diphenylcyclopropenone (DPC). Patients additionally received weekly therapeutic DPC doses to the scalp throughout the roughly 26-week study period. For TCR sequencing, blood came from about 28 alopecia patients at anywhere from one to four time points (pre-sensitization, 2, 6 and 24 weeks). Blood samples were taken from patients before sensitization (week 0) and at 2, 6 and about 24 weeks after DPC sensitization. The libraries were sequenced as a pool, and the TCR yield per sample differed mostly because of small variations in library volumes within the pool.

The library came from RACE. The reads were generated on a NextSeq 500. Library preparation attached unique molecular identifiers to individual cDNA molecules for quantitative, reproducible TCR counting. For every blood RNA sample, sequencing covered both the TCR alpha and TCR beta chains. For the original study's pipeline: A median of about 87,000 TCRs per sample was observed, with a range of about 20,000 to 690,600. V, J and CDR3 annotation of the TCR reads was performed with the Decombinator software suite. To make PS versus PT1 abundance plots, every sample was subsampled to the same number of TCRs (28,000). TCRs were defined as expanded if absent before sensitization and observed at least eight times at the 2-week time point. The public reads were reprocessed in TCRdb via fastp at Q25 and MiXCR, keeping in-frame beta chains. Identical CDR3 proteins give one entry, which carries the most common genes and DNA. The V and J calls and clone size are TCRdb's, not the authors'. The sample contains approximately 90,000 distinct CDR3 sequences, 12% of them found a single time. Of the sample, approximately 2.1% falls within the top ten clones.

In its sample, this clonotype was seen a few times. Its antigen is currently not known. Base qualities are not at hand, and no much larger clone is one base apart. The full study reports these points: Patch test score correlated positively with the number of PT1 expanded TCRs, reaching significance at thresholds 8, 16 and 32 but not at 4. Expanded TCRs formed significantly more large CDR3 similarity clusters than pre-sensitization or healthy control sets, consistent with antigen-driven responses. DPC sensitization did not change how many TCRs were above 1 in 1000 frequency, and no evidence was found of alterations in global repertoire structure. Repeated subsampling changed both the strength of the expansion versus patch-test correlation and the threshold at which the correlation became significant. Because every patient had alopecia, a presumed autoimmune disease, the patients' immune response might differ from that of healthy individuals.

For CDR1 and CDR2, the germline V gene (reference sequence) lists SGHNT and YYREEE. Taken from cysteine to phenylalanine, the CDR3 has 15 residues. The DNA shown is the 45-base CDR3, in frame from base 1. Deletion took 4 bases off V and 0 bases off J, with a span of 10 bases between the germline ends. Reading the label with the study, this specimen's time point is: patch test 1, 2 weeks after DPC sensitization. The sample's treatment or condition label, decoded: therapeutic diphenylcyclopropenone sensitization with weekly scalp DPC. At each patch-test visit, blood was drawn before the patch test was applied. Eligible patients were aged 18 to 70, diagnosed with alopecia, deemed suitable for DPC therapy, and excluded if pregnant. Total RNA was isolated from unfractionated whole blood collected in Tempus Blood RNA tubes.

Here the sequenced sample was whole blood, taken in connection with sensitization to the hapten diphenylcyclopropenone (DPC). The V and J genes are TRBV5-4 and TRBJ1-4; perhaps TRBD1 is the D gene, with 5 bases matching. The receptor comes from a woman between 40 and 55 years old with alopecia areata. Some clones in this sample may be carry-over from other donors' samples. CDR3 region: CASSRGPSTNEKLFF. The DNA sequence reads TGTGCCAGCAGCCGGGGCCCTTCAACTAATGAAAAACTGTTTTTT. With the portions outside the CDR3 filled from the reference TRBV5-4 and TRBJ1-4 genes, the complete variable region becomes ETGVTQSPTHLIKTRGQQVTLRCSSQSGHNTVSWYQQALGQGPQFIFQYYREEENGRGNFPPRFSGLQFPNYSSELNVNALELDDSALYLCASSRGPSTNEKLFFGSGTQLSVL.